This entry lists 25 T cell receptor beta chains sequenced from one sample in a study of regulatory T cells in long-lasting Graves disease. iRepertoire HTBI primers and Arm-PCR of CDR3 regions built TCR beta libraries. Via MiXCR, TCRdb re-called the multiplex PCR reads, giving one row per CDR3 protein. The table shows roughly 500,000 distinct CDR3 sequences, with approximately 22% occurring only once. As to time point: persistent/refractory GD, antithyroid drugs over 5 years with positive TRAb. Scientists built the TCR library using RNA that was extracted from PBMCs. The material sequenced was peripheral blood mononuclear cells (PBMCs), taken when the disease was refractory, from a patient treated with antithyroid drugs. The receptors originated from a female donor with Graves disease.

This chain links TRBV9 with TRBJ1-3; TRBD1 is a possible D gene (6 bases). This CDR3 has 17 residues. Trimming left V 0 bases short and J 4 bases short, with 17 bases between. CDR1 and CDR2 (germline): SGDLS, YYNGEE. The CDR3: CASSVGAGAYVGNTIYF. CDR3 in DNA: TGTGCCAGCAGCGTAGGGGCAGGGGCATATGTAGGAAACACCATATATTTT.

The rearrangement joins TRBV7-2 to TRBJ2-2, with D uncertain. The V gene's germline CDR1 is SGHTA and CDR2 FQGNSA. Trimming took off 1 base at V and 5 bases at J, with 8 bases between the two ends. CDR3 length: 14 amino acids. The chain's CDR3 is CASSLGAITGELFF. The CDR3 coding sequence is TGTGCCAGCAGCTTAGGGGCGATTACCGGGGAGCTGTTTTTT.

This clonotype was seen repeatedly, ten times or more. This sequence joins TRBV11-2 and TRBJ2-5, with 13 bases lining up with TRBD2. The ends lost 3 bases at V and 0 bases at J; junction bases unmatched: 1. The CDR3 is 16 amino acids. Looked up from germline, CDR1 is SGHAT and CDR2 is FQNNGV. The CDR3: CASSFGLAGDQETQYF. In DNA, the CDR3 is TGTGCCAGCAGCTTCGGACTAGCGGGAGACCAAGAGACCCAGTACTTC.

This clonotype came up many times. For the CDR3, the DNA is TGCAGTGCACCAGCGACAGGGCTAAATTCACCCCTCCACTTT. Amino acid sequence: CSAPATGLNSPLHF. The V gene is TRBV20-1, the J gene TRBJ1-6; 7 bases are shared with TRBD1. Germline V gene lookup returns CDR1 DFQATT and CDR2 SNEGSKA (reference sequence). This CDR3 has 14 amino acids. V dropped 6 bases and J dropped 7; count of bases not matched to a gene: 9.

This clonotype has ten or more counts. CDR3 region: CASTSSATEAFF. The CDR3 nucleotides read TGTGCCAGCACCTCGTCGGCCACTGAAGCTTTCTTT. J is TRBJ1-1 and V is TRBV28, with no clear D. Germline V lookup: CDR1 MDHEN, CDR2 SYDVKM. Trimming stripped 7 bases from V and 4 bases from J, with 10 bases between. The CDR3 consists of 12 residues.

This chain links TRBV18 with TRBJ2-3; possible D gene TRBD2, 5 bases. CDR3 size: 14 residues. Germline CDR1 is KGHSH and CDR2 is LQKENI. With 1 base removed from V and 0 bases from J, the gap between germline ends came to 5 bases. The CDR3 protein is CASSPRESTDTQYF. For the CDR3, the DNA is TGTGCCAGCTCACCACGGGAGAGCACAGATACGCAGTATTTT.

This clonotype was recorded only once. V usage is TRBV2 and J usage is TRBJ2-5; 8 positions match TRBD1. The J call may be in error: the DNA end matches TRBJ2-1 better. The CDR3 loop spans 16 amino acids. The V gene's germline CDR1 is SNHLY and CDR2 FYNNEI. The CDR3 is CASSSLWAGTGNEQFF. CDR3 coding DNA: TGTGCCAGCAGTTCGCTCTGGGCAGGGACAGGCAATGAGCAGTTCTTC.

This chain connects TRBV4-3 to TRBJ1-2; a weak D match, TRBD1 (6 bases). Trimming took 5 bases from V and 10 from J, leaving 20 bases between them. Germline CDR1 reads LGHNA; CDR2 reads YSLEER. The CDR3 totals 14 residues. The CDR3 reads CASSSESHWDTYTF. DNA for the CDR3: TGCGCCAGCAGCTCGGAGTCGCACTGGGACACCTACACCTTC.

This clonotype was detected ten times or more. The chain is built from TRBV28 and TRBJ2-2; the D call may be TRBD1 or TRBD2 (5 bases each). The germline V and J ends were trimmed by 8 bases and 2 bases, with 12 bases remaining between them. There are 14 residues in the CDR3. Germline-derived CDR1 and CDR2 are MDHEN and SYDVKM. The CDR3 bases are TGTGCCAGCCGGGACGGGCGAAACACCGGGGAGCTGTTTTTT. Residues: CASRDGRNTGELFF.

This clonotype was seen at least ten times. The chain uses TRBV29-1 and TRBJ2-2, with 7 bases that match TRBD2. Germline assignment: CDR1 SQVTM and CDR2 ANQGSEA. V shed 7 bases and J 6 bases; nucleotides not matched to a gene: 8. CDR3 length: 13 amino acids. The CDR3 spells CSGSSLAAGELFF. The CDR3 DNA follows: TGCAGCGGGTCTTCCCTAGCGGCCGGGGAGCTGTTTTTT.

This clonotype was observed many times. The chain employs TRBV27 and TRBJ2-5; 15 nucleotides match TRBD2. V was pared by 4 bases and J by 4 bases, with 4 bases of the junction left unmatched. This CDR3 is built from 16 residues. Germline CDR1 is MNHEY and CDR2 is SMNVEV (reference sequence). CDR3 residues: CASSSGLAGGRETQYF. Here the CDR3 DNA reads TGTGCCAGCAGTTCCGGACTAGCGGGGGGGCGAGAGACCCAGTACTTC.

This rearrangement joins TRBV5-8 to TRBJ2-7, with D perhaps matching TRBD1 (6 bases). Trimming took off 0 bases at V and 2 bases at J, with 15 bases between the two ends. This CDR3 has 16 amino acids. Germline V gene data show CDR1 as SGHTS and CDR2 as YDEGEE. DNA for the CDR3: TGTGCCAGCAGCTTGGCCGGGGCAGGGGCCCCCTACGAGCAGTACTTC. The encoded protein is CASSLAGAGAPYEQYF.

This clonotype appeared many times. This chain links TRBV15 with TRBJ2-7, with 13 bases matching TRBD2. Per the germline V gene, CDR1 is LNHNV and CDR2 is YYDKDF (reference sequence). CDR3 length: 15 residues. V lost 3 bases and J lost 6; bases outside the gene matches: 5. CDR3 amino acids: CATSRGLAGRGEQYF. The CDR3 DNA is TGTGCCACCAGCAGGGGACTAGCGGGAAGGGGCGAGCAGTACTTC.

There are a few counts of this clonotype. The rearrangement joins TRBV20-1 to TRBJ2-2; tentatively, D is TRBD1 (6 bases). The CDR3 is 15 amino acids. Trimming cost V 1 base and J 4 bases, with 13 bases left between them. Germline loops: CDR1 DFQATT, CDR2 SNEGSKA (reference sequence). The CDR3 sequence is CSARGQDFLTGELFF. CDR3 coding DNA: TGCAGTGCTAGAGGACAGGACTTTCTCACCGGGGAGCTGTTTTTT.

This clonotype has a handful of counts. V gene TRBV7-6 combines with J gene TRBJ1-1; unclear D gene. Trimming shortened V by 1 base and J by 7 bases, and 16 bases separated the two germline ends. The CDR3 totals 15 residues. The V gene's germline CDR1 is SGHVS and CDR2 FNYEAQ. Written as DNA, the CDR3 is TGTGCCAGCAGCTTAGAGTCATGGGGAGTAGGTGAAGCTTTCTTT. Amino acids: CASSLESWGVGEAFF.

The sample holds a few counts of this clonotype. V and J are TRBV7-2 and TRBJ2-1; TRBD1 aligns across 10 bases. V shed 11 bases, J shed 4 bases, and the junction held 14 bases outside the gene matches. This CDR3 spans 16 amino acids. Germline CDR1 is SGHTA and CDR2 is FQGNSA. CDR3 protein: CASQLRRQGAYNEQFF. CDR3 DNA sequence: TGTGCCTCTCAGCTTAGACGACAGGGGGCTTACAATGAGCAGTTCTTC.

In DNA form, the CDR3 reads TGTGCCAGCTCCCGGGGTAGCGGGGGTTCCTACGAGCAGTACTTC. Translation: CASSRGSGGSYEQYF. The chain uses TRBV12-3 or TRBV12-4 and TRBJ2-7, with TRBD2 matching over 9 bases. Unmatched junction bases numbered 9, after V lost 8 bases and J lost 1 base. The CDR3 loop spans 15 amino acids.

J is TRBJ2-3 and V is TRBV20-1; D is perhaps TRBD1 or TRBD2 (5 bases each). Deletions cut 5 bases from V and 1 base from J, with 7 bases between. Germline V gives CDR1 DFQATT, CDR2 SNEGSKA (reference sequence). The CDR3 loop spans 12 amino acids. In nucleotides, the CDR3 is TGCAGTGCTCGGGACGGCACAGATACGCAGTATTTT. This gives the protein CSARDGTDTQYF.

There are many counts of this clonotype. The V call is TRBV29-1, the J call TRBJ1-2, with D hard to call. The germline V and J ends were trimmed by 6 bases and 4 bases, with 9 bases remaining between them. Per the germline V gene, CDR1 is SQVTM and CDR2 is ANQGSEA. This CDR3 contains 11 residues. DNA for the CDR3: TGCAGCGTCATAGGGATCTATGGCTACACCTTC. It encodes CSVIGIYGYTF. Full variable domain (missing parts from reference TRBV29-1 and TRBJ1-2): SAVISQKPSRDICQRGTSLTIQCQVDSQVTMMFWYRQQPGQSLTLIATANQGSEATYESGFVIDKFPISRPNLTFSTLTVSNMSPEDSSIYLCSVIGIYGYTFGSGTRLTVV.

This clonotype showed up just a few times. The J gene is TRBJ1-1, the V gene TRBV28, with a weak D call TRBD1 (6 bases). The CDR3 is 13 residues long. The ends were cut back, 8 bases at V and 6 bases at J, with 16 bases in the middle. Germline CDR1 is MDHEN and CDR2 is SYDVKM. This chain's CDR3 is CASGFPGGAEAFF. The CDR3 region has the DNA TGTGCCAGCGGCTTCCCCGGGGGCGCTGAAGCTTTCTTT.

This chain joins TRBV6-5 and TRBJ1-4; D unclear. The CDR3 length is 15 residues. Germline V gene sequence: CDR1 MNHEY, CDR2 SVGAGI. Trimming cost V 4 bases and J 0 bases, with 9 bases left between them. The CDR3: CASSSLHPTNEKLFF. The CDR3 DNA reads TGTGCCAGCAGTTCCTTACACCCAACTAATGAAAAACTGTTTTTT.

This clonotype was counted a few times. The chain recombines TRBV6-5 with TRBJ1-5; a weak D match, TRBD1 (6 bases). V shed 0 bases and J shed 1 base, with 10 bases lying between them. This CDR3 has 16 residues. Germline V gene data show CDR1 as MNHEY and CDR2 as SVGAGI. CDR3 coding DNA: TGTGCCAGCAGTTACTCGTCCAGGGGAAGCAATCAGCCCCAGCATTTT. Amino acids: CASSYSSRGSNQPQHF.

This clonotype was seen at least ten times. This chain uses TRBV11-2 with TRBJ1-2; possibly TRBD1 for D (5 bases). CDR3 length: 11 amino acids. Germline-derived CDR1 and CDR2 are SGHAT and FQNNGV. V was cut by 10 bases and J by 2 bases, with 8 bases left in between. The CDR3 nucleotides are TGTGCCACCGGGGGAAACTATGGCTACACCTTC. It yields the protein CATGGNYGYTF.

This clonotype has at least ten counts. The chain combines TRBV11-1 with TRBJ2-5, with a tentative D call TRBD2 (5 bases). Germline loops: CDR1 SGHAT, CDR2 FQDESV (reference sequence). CDR3 length: 14 residues. V was pared by 3 bases and J by 5 bases, with 13 bases between. The CDR3 DNA is TGTGCCAGCAGCTTCGGAGCTCCGGGGGAGACCCAGTACTTC. It is translated as CASSFGAPGETQYF.

This clonotype was seen ten or more times. This chain links TRBV7-2 with TRBJ2-5; TRBD2 matches at 8 bases. The CDR3 covers 14 residues. Germline V gives CDR1 SGHTA, CDR2 FQGNSA. V lost 5 bases, J lost 5 bases, and 7 bases stayed unmatched. In DNA form, the CDR3 reads TGTGCCAGCAGCCCCGGGAGGGAGGGGGAGACCCAGTACTTC. It codes for CASSPGREGETQYF.